This T cell receptor beta chain stems from a study of T cells in women clearing cervical HPV infection. Study results and caveats: It is unknown whether associations predate infection; no effector/memory or HPV-specific sorting.

Concerning this clone: What it recognizes is unknown. The CDR3 end is not reached by the read, which stops 3 residues before it; the germline J gene fills it in.

Some clones are missing from TCRdb's copy, which holds only in-frame ones; the method was immunoSEQ multiplex PCR. Reported are some 32,000 clones; the ten largest clones contain approximately 3%. V was pared by 6 bases and J by 6 bases, with 11 bases between. The germline V gene has CDR1 DFQATT and CDR2 SNEGSKA (reference sequence). CDR3 length: 11 amino acids. This TCR derives from a woman between 18 and 75 years old with a cervical HPV16 infection that either progressed to CIN3+ or cleared (not recorded which). The sequenced sample was blood buffy coat. The J gene is TRBJ1-2, the V gene TRBV20-1; tentative D call: TRBD1 (5 bases). The sequenced CDR3 bases are TGCAGTGCCCTTGGAGGGGATGGC. Its protein is CSALGGDG. The CDR3 in its entirety is CSALGGDGYTF.